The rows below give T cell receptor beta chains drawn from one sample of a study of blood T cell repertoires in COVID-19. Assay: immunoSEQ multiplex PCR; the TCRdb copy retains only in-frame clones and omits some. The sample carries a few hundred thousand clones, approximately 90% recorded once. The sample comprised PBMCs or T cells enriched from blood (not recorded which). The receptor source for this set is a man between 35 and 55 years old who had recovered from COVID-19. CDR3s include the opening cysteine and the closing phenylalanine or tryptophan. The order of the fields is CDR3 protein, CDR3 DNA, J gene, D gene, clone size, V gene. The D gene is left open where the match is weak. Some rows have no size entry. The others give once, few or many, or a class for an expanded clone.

CASSLDRGDNSPLHF	TGTGCCAGCAGCTTGGACAGGGGGGATAATTCACCCCTCCACTTT	TRBJ1-6	TRBD1	NA	TRBV5-4
CASSQVIIPRDTSYEQYF	TGCGCCAGCAGCCAAGTCATCATCCCCCGGGACACCTCCTACGAGCAGTACTTC	TRBJ2-7	NA	NA	TRBV4-1
CASSGGMERGAYNEQFF	TGTGCCAGCAGCGGTGGTATGGAGCGGGGAGCCTACAATGAGCAGTTCTTC	TRBJ2-1	TRBD2	NA	TRBV9
CASSPRQGQDYTF	TGTGCCAGCAGCCCAAGACAGGGCCAGGACTACACCTTC	TRBJ1-2	TRBD1	NA	TRBV12-3/TRBV12-4
CASSEEREVFYEQYF	TGTGCCAGCAGTGAAGAGCGGGAGGTATTCTACGAGCAGTACTTC	TRBJ2-7	TRBD2	NA	TRBV6-1
CASYNGQRYTEAFF	TGTGCCAGCTACAATGGACAGCGATACACTGAAGCTTTCTTT	TRBJ1-1	NA	NA	TRBV5-4
CASSFDRAYEQYF	TGTGCCAGCAGTTTCGACAGGGCCTACGAGCAGTACTTC	TRBJ2-7	TRBD1	NA	TRBV28
CASSKFTVTGAALSDSPLHF	TGTGCCAGCAGCAAATTTACTGTAACAGGGGCCGCACTGTCAGATTCACCCCTCCACTTT	TRBJ1-6	TRBD1	NA	TRBV6-6
CAWSEGLGDYGYTF	TGTGCCTGGAGTGAAGGTCTGGGAGACTATGGCTACACCTTC	TRBJ1-2	NA	NA	TRBV30
CASSHSLAGSNEQFF	TGTGCCAGCAGCCATAGTCTAGCGGGCTCCAATGAGCAGTTCTTC	TRBJ2-1	TRBD2	NA	TRBV4-2
CASSADSRLTEQYF	TGTGCCAGTAGTGCGGACTCTCGATTGACCGAGCAGTACTTC	TRBJ2-7	NA	NA	TRBV19
CASSFSTEAFF	TGTGCCAGCAGTTTTTCGACTGAAGCTTTCTTT	TRBJ1-1	NA	NA	TRBV12-3/TRBV12-4
CASSPQPGTGYGYTF	TGTGCCAGCAGCCCCCAACCCGGGACAGGGTATGGCTACACCTTC	TRBJ1-2	TRBD1	NA	TRBV7-2
CASLGGDGEQFF	TGTGCCAGCCTAGGAGGGGATGGTGAGCAGTTCTTC	TRBJ2-1	NA	NA	TRBV18
CATGGETQYF	TGTGCCACCGGGGGGGAGACCCAGTACTTC	TRBJ2-5	NA	NA	TRBV15
CAWSSPSHLTPNEKLFF	TGTGCCTGGAGTAGTCCTTCCCACTTGACACCTAATGAAAAACTGTTTTTT	TRBJ1-4	NA	NA	TRBV30
CASSQDSGEAFF	TGTGCCAGCAGCCAAGACAGTGGTGAAGCTTTCTTT	TRBJ1-1	NA	NA	TRBV3-1/TRBV3-2
CASSLGTGDGYTF	TGTGCCAGCAGCCTCGGGACAGGGGATGGCTACACCTTC	TRBJ1-2	TRBD1	once	TRBV3-1/TRBV3-2
CAISESGVQQTLNTEAFF	TGTGCCATCAGTGAGTCGGGAGTACAGCAAACTTTAAACACTGAAGCTTTCTTT	TRBJ1-1	NA	NA	TRBV10-3
CATSRDQGEQYF	TGTGCCACCAGCAGAGATCAGGGGGAGCAGTACTTC	TRBJ2-7	NA	few	TRBV15